Each of the 23 T cell receptor delta chains below was sequenced from the same sample in a study of Vδ1+ human thymocytes. Study findings and constraints: Highly polyclonal TRG and TRD repertoires with Gaussian CDR3 length distributions appeared in thymus.

These TCRs are of unknown antigen specificity. RNA was extracted from the cells and then reverse transcribed. The CDR3 regions were amplified by multiplex PCR from V-gene primers to a constant-region primer. TCRdb reanalyzed the multiplex PCR reads using CATT. The data show approximately 25,000 delta-chain clones, about 7.4% seen once. Input material: Vdelta1+ gamma-delta thymocytes from the thymus. This sample's subset: FACS-sorted CD3+ TCRalphabeta- TCRVdelta1+ TCRVdelta2- thymocytes. These receptors all stem from a girl under three years old who had congenital heart surgery.

This chain joins TRDV1 and TRDJ1; no clear D gene. Germline V CDR1 and CDR2: TSWWSYY, QGS. Trimming left V 2 bases short and J 6 bases short, with 19 bases between. This CDR3 has 16 residues. CDR3 DNA: TGTGCTCTTGGGGAAAAAACAATGCGAGGAGGGCATAAACTCATCTTT. Translating gives CALGEKTMRGGHKLIF.

This clone was detected only a few times. The chain recombines TRDV1 with TRDJ1; 13 bases align to TRDD3. J gave up 4 bases and V 0 bases, and 14 bases lay outside the gene matches. The CDR3 consists of 20 residues. CDR1 is TSWWSYY and CDR2 is QGS in the germline V gene. The CDR3 bases are TGTGCTCTTGGGGAACTCATCAGTCCTACTGGGGGATACGCCGACGATAAACTCATCTTT. Protein sequence: CALGELISPTGGYADDKLIF.

The chain employs TRDV1 and TRDJ1; 10 nucleotides line up with TRDD3. This CDR3 comprises 19 residues. Germline V gene lookup returns CDR1 TSWWSYY and CDR2 QGS. Unmatched junction bases numbered 10, after V lost 0 bases and J lost 0 bases. The CDR3: CALGELLTGGSTYTDKLIF. The CDR3 DNA sequence: TGTGCTCTTGGGGAACTACTGACTGGGGGATCAACGTACACCGATAAACTCATCTTT.

The table lists this clone with a few counts. The chain combines TRDV1 with TRDJ1; D is uncertain. Germline V gives CDR1 TSWWSYY, CDR2 QGS. Trimming took 2 bases from V and 3 from J, leaving 16 bases between them. The CDR3 spans 16 residues. CDR3 protein: CALGEGYFSAADKLIF. For the CDR3, the DNA is TGTGCTCTTGGGGAAGGGTACTTTTCGGCGGCCGATAAACTCATCTTT.

This clone was counted only a few times. The chain has TRDV1 and TRDJ1; no clear D. This CDR3 has 18 residues. In germline, CDR1 is TSWWSYY, CDR2 QGS. The germline V and J ends were trimmed by 2 bases and 2 bases, with 21 bases remaining between them. The CDR3 protein is CALGEVGSRFYGTDKLIF. The CDR3 bases are TGTGCTCTTGGGGAAGTTGGGAGTCGGTTTTACGGGACCGATAAACTCATCTTT.

This clone turned up a few times. The V call is TRDV1, the J call TRDJ1; maybe TRDD2 (9 bases). V lost 5 bases and J lost 0, with 37 bases in between. CDR3 length equals 23 residues. From germline, CDR1 is TSWWSYY and CDR2 QGS. CDR3 residues: CALGILPTDSLTGGRLYTDKLIF. The CDR3 DNA follows: TGTGCTCTTGGGATCCTTCCTACGGATTCCCTTACTGGGGGTCGACTGTACACCGATAAACTCATCTTT.

In its sample, this clone was seen a few times. The chain employs TRDV1 and TRDJ1; D uncertain. Germline CDR1 TSWWSYY, CDR2 QGS. The CDR3 consists of 14 residues. V lost 4 bases and J lost 2, with 11 bases in between. DNA of the CDR3: TGTGCTCTTGGGGGCACCGGGTTTACCGATAAACTCATCTTT. It translates to CALGGTGFTDKLIF.

This clone was seen only a few times. The chain couples TRDV1 to TRDJ1, with D possibly TRDD2 on 6 matching bases. This CDR3 spans 18 amino acids. Looked up from germline, CDR1 is TSWWSYY and CDR2 is QGS. Between the trimmed V and J ends, which lost 1 base and 0 bases, there was a span of 18 bases. CDR3 nucleotide sequence: TGTGCTCTTGGGGAACGCCATAGTTCCTTCCCTAACACCGATAAACTCATCTTT. Amino acids: CALGERHSSFPNTDKLIF.

The V and J genes are TRDV1 and TRDJ1, with 11 bases that match TRDD3. CDR1 and CDR2 from the germline V gene are TSWWSYY and QGS. The ends lost 2 bases at V and 3 bases at J; junction bases unmatched: 11. The CDR3 runs 18 residues. DNA of the CDR3: TGTGCTCTTGGGGAAGTGACTGGGGGATATGAATGCCCCGATAAACTCATCTTT. It yields the protein CALGEVTGGYECPDKLIF.

V gene TRDV1 combines with J gene TRDJ1, with a possible D match to TRDD3 (6 bases). Between the trimmed V and J ends, which lost 0 bases and 6 bases, there was a span of 26 bases. The CDR3 extends over 19 amino acids. In germline, CDR1 is TSWWSYY, CDR2 QGS. DNA for the CDR3: TGTGCTCTTGGGGAACTAAGCGTTTATTGGGGGCTAAACGAGTATAAACTCATCTTT. The encoded protein is CALGELSVYWGLNEYKLIF.

This clone was recorded a few times. The chain recombines TRDV1 with TRDJ1; D is perhaps TRDD2 or TRDD3 (9 bases each). The length of the CDR3 is 21 residues. V lost 4 bases, J lost 0 bases, and 30 bases lay in between. Germline loops: CDR1 TSWWSYY, CDR2 QGS. In DNA, the CDR3 is TGTGCTCTTGGGGCCGCCTTCCTACTGGGGGACTCCCCGCTGTACACCGATAAACTCATCTTT. It codes for CALGAAFLLGDSPLYTDKLIF.

This clone was counted a few times. J is TRDJ1 and V is TRDV1, with 8 nucleotides matching TRDD3. V dropped 1 base and J dropped 8; count of bases not matched to a gene: 18. The CDR3 extends over 18 amino acids. Germline V gene data show CDR1 as TSWWSYY and CDR2 as QGS. CDR3 nucleotide sequence: TGTGCTCTTGGGGAACGACCCGTTAAAAGGGGATACAGGTGGAAACTCATCTTT. Amino acid sequence: CALGERPVKRGYRWKLIF.

This clone was recorded a few times. This chain connects TRDV1 to TRDJ1; maybe TRDD2 (6 bases). The germline V and J ends were trimmed by 4 bases and 3 bases, with 27 bases remaining between them. Germline CDR1 reads TSWWSYY; CDR2 reads QGS. The CDR3 is made up of 19 amino acids. The DNA of the CDR3 is TGTGCTCTTGGGGCTCCGATCCTACGCCGAACGGCCTGCCCCGATAAACTCATCTTT. Amino acid sequence: CALGAPILRRTACPDKLIF.

This clone has only a few counts. One end of the junction varies from germline; a read error may be responsible. This chain connects TRDV1 to TRDJ1; D is perhaps TRDD2 or TRDD3 (5 bases each). Germline V gene data show CDR1 as TSWWSYY and CDR2 as QGS. This CDR3 contains 20 residues. The CDR3 loop is CAHGELESSERYRYTDKLIF. The CDR3 bases are TGTGCTCATGGGGAACTAGAATCTTCCGAGCGTTATAGGTACACCGATAAACTCATCTTT.

Only a few counts were recorded for this clone. The chain has TRDV1 and TRDJ1; D possibly corresponds to TRDD3 (7 bases). The CDR3 is 22 residues long. V was pared by 4 bases and J by 0 bases, with 33 bases between. Germline V CDR1 and CDR2: TSWWSYY, QGS. Here the CDR3 DNA reads TGTGCTCTTGGGGGGAGAGGTCTTCCTTTTCGTGGGGGACCCTCGTACACCGATAAACTCATCTTT. Its protein product is CALGGRGLPFRGGPSYTDKLIF.

Details on this clone: A read error may produce the germline difference seen at one junction end. The chain uses TRDV1 and TRDJ1; 11 positions match TRDD3. Per the germline V gene, CDR1 is TSWWSYY and CDR2 is QGS. The CDR3 runs 19 residues. The CDR3 sequence is CALGFLPSYGGYVTDKLTF. CDR3 coding DNA: TGTGCTCTTGGGTTTTTGCCTTCGTATGGGGGATACGTGACCGATAAACTCACCTTT.

The table lists this clone with a count of one. The genes are TRDV1 and TRDJ1, with D possibly being TRDD2 or TRDD3 (6 bases each). Assignment of the J gene here rests on matching the DNA to germline, because TCRdb gives none. This CDR3 contains 21 residues. Trimming stripped 5 bases from V and 3 bases from J, with 34 bases between. From germline, CDR1 is TSWWSYY and CDR2 QGS. CDR3 protein: CALGSRGPPTVGVTGADKLIF. The CDR3 DNA reads TGTGCTCTTGGGTCCCGTGGGCCTCCTACGGTGGGGGTCACAGGGGCCGATAAACTCATCTTT.

V is TRDV1 and J is TRDJ1; weak D call: TRDD3 (6 bases). CDR3 length: 15 amino acids. With 0 bases removed from V and 1 base from J, the gap between germline ends came to 9 bases. The V gene's germline CDR1 is TSWWSYY and CDR2 QGS. The DNA for the CDR3 is TGTGCTCTTGGGGAACTTACTGGGCTCACCGATAAACTCATCTTT. Its translation: CALGELTGLTDKLIF.

This clone occurred a few times. The chain is built from TRDV1 and TRDJ1; D is perhaps TRDD3 (5 bases). Trimming pared 2 bases from V and 0 bases from J, leaving 19 bases between. The CDR3 has 18 residues. Germline V gene lookup returns CDR1 TSWWSYY and CDR2 QGS. The CDR3 DNA reads as TGTGCTCTTGGGGAAGGGAAAAGGGGGGTCCCGTACACCGATAAACTCATCTTT. Protein product: CALGEGKRGVPYTDKLIF.

The chain recombines TRDV1 with TRDJ1; 13 positions agree with TRDD3. With V trimmed by 0 bases and J by 0 bases, 22 bases remained unmatched. Germline V lookup: CDR1 TSWWSYY, CDR2 QGS. This CDR3 contains 24 residues. The CDR3 nucleotides read TGTGCTCTTGGGGAACTAGGTACCTACCGGGTACTGGGGGATACGTTTTCTCACACCGATAAACTCATCTTT. Protein sequence: CALGELGTYRVLGDTFSHTDKLIF.

Here the J gene is TRDJ1 and the V gene is not called; whether TRDD3, the table's D call, matches the DNA was not checked. This CDR3 has 19 residues. The CDR3 nucleotides read TGTGCTCTTGGGGAACTAGTGGCTGGGGGATACGCGTTGGACGATAAACTCATCTTT. This translates into CALGELVAGGYALDDKLIF.

This clone was seen only a few times. The chain couples TRDV1 to TRDJ1; D may be TRDD3 (5 bases). Trimming stripped 5 bases from V and 0 bases from J, with 10 bases between. This CDR3 contains 14 residues. Germline V CDR1 and CDR2: TSWWSYY, QGS. CDR3 residues: CALGNGGYTDKLIF. Here the CDR3 DNA reads TGTGCTCTTGGGAACGGGGGGTACACCGATAAACTCATCTTT.

This clone occurred a few times. The chain employs TRDV1 and TRDJ1; 7 positions match TRDD3. In germline, CDR1 is TSWWSYY, CDR2 QGS. The trim removed 0 bases at V and 0 bases at J, leaving 19 bases unmatched. The CDR3 extends over 21 amino acids. CDR3 bases: TGTGCTCTTGGGGAACTTTCGGACCGCTCTGTTACTGGGGACAACACCGATAAACTCATCTTT. This translates into CALGELSDRSVTGDNTDKLIF.